This TCR beta chain was identified in a study of blood T cell repertoires in COVID-19. Study overall: COVID-19 samples collected from the United States, Italy and Spain covered acute and convalescent phases.

Per the original data handling: How many nucleated cells were present was estimated from reference gene primer amplification. The table came from immunoSEQ multiplex PCR; TCRdb's copy has only in-frame clones and leaves some out. V and J calls and clone size are copied from that table; D and trimming were computed from the DNA. The profile shows about 160,000 clones, approximately 84% of them singletons. CDR3 length: 14 residues. Trimming removed 0 bases at V and 3 bases at J, with 9 bases between. Germline assignment: CDR1 SGHRS and CDR2 YFSETQ. The sequencing input was peripheral blood. This chain links TRBV5-1 with TRBJ2-5; D is unclear. This sequence was found in a man aged 65 to 79 with acute or convalescent COVID-19. CDR3 sequence reads: CASSLAGQEETQYF. CDR3 bases: TGCGCCAGCAGCTTGGCCGGTCAGGAAGAGACCCAGTACTTC.